Presented here are 29 T cell receptor beta chains from one specimen sequenced in a study of identifying expanded T cells in peripheral blood. This table comes from immunoSEQ multiplex PCR, and its TCRdb copy is limited to in-frame clones, with some not included. The sample yields tens of thousands of clones, approximately 88% seen once. Sequenced: blood. These receptors all come from a person between 18 and 75 years old in good health.

The CDR3 loop reads CASSTGTGTPYEQYF. CDR3 nucleotides: TGTGCCAGCAGTACGGGGACAGGGACGCCCTACGAGCAGTACTTC. The rearrangement joins TRBV7-9 to TRBJ2-7; TRBD1 matches 9 bases. The trim removed 6 bases at V and 2 bases at J, leaving 8 bases unmatched. CDR1 and CDR2 (germline): SEHNR, FQNEAQ (reference sequence). The CDR3 is 15 amino acids.

The V gene is TRBV11-3, the J gene TRBJ2-1, with D possibly being TRBD1 or TRBD2 (5 bases each). CDR1 is SGHNT, CDR2 YENEEA, per germline. The CDR3 runs 15 residues. V lost 3 bases, J lost 1 base, and 10 bases lay in between. The CDR3 region has the DNA TGTGCCAGCAGCTTCGAGGGACGGTCCTACAATGAGCAGTTCTTC. Protein: CASSFEGRSYNEQFF.

The chain has TRBV7-9 and TRBJ2-1, with TRBD1 as a possible D gene (8 bases). This CDR3 comprises 16 residues. Germline V gene lookup returns CDR1 SEHNR and CDR2 FQNEAQ (reference sequence). V shed 5 bases and J shed 7 bases, with 21 bases lying between them. CDR3 loop: CASSPMTQGEGNEQFF. The CDR3, as DNA: TGTGCCAGCAGCCCCATGACACAGGGGGAGGGTAATGAGCAGTTCTTC.

This clone was detected only once. J is TRBJ2-5 and V is TRBV4-2, with 12 positions matching TRBD2. The junction had 11 bases not matched to a gene; V was cut back by 3 bases and J by 12 bases. The CDR3 is made up of 15 amino acids. Germline values: CDR1 LGHNA, CDR2 YNFKEQ. The CDR3 protein is CASSHSSGGADPKYF. The DNA of the CDR3 is TGTGCCAGCAGCCACTCTAGCGGGGGGGCCGACCCAAAGTACTTC.

This chain links TRBV6-6 with TRBJ1-1; TRBD1 matches at 10 bases. Germline CDR1 reads MNHNY; CDR2 reads SVGAGI (reference sequence). The ends lost 0 bases at V and 7 bases at J; junction bases unmatched: 5. The CDR3 consists of 15 residues. CDR3: CASSYSPDRGDEAFF. The CDR3 DNA follows: TGTGCCAGCAGTTACTCTCCGGACAGGGGGGATGAAGCTTTCTTT.

V and J are TRBV6-4 and TRBJ2-3, with 8 bases matching TRBD2. V lost 4 bases, J lost 4 bases, and 4 bases stayed unmatched. There are 14 residues in the CDR3. Germline V gene data show CDR1 as MRHNA and CDR2 as SNTAGT. In DNA, the CDR3 is TGTGCCAGCAGTGTCGGGACTAGTCCAGATACGCAGTATTTT. Protein: CASSVGTSPDTQYF.

CDR3 residues: CASSKGTGNRLGLFF. DNA for the CDR3: TGTGCCAGCAGCAAGGGGACAGGGAATAGATTGGGACTGTTTTTT. J is TRBJ1-4 and V is TRBV2; 9 bases match TRBD1. The CDR3 totals 15 residues. Germline CDR1 is SNHLY and CDR2 is FYNNEI. V shed 6 bases and J 13 bases; nucleotides not matched to a gene: 15.

The J gene is TRBJ2-7, the V gene TRBV5-1, with D maybe TRBD2 (5 bases). The CDR3 length is 14 residues. In germline, CDR1 is SGHRS, CDR2 YFSETQ. Trimming pared 5 bases from V and 1 base from J, leaving 13 bases between. CDR3: CASSIRPGSYEQYF. The CDR3 bases are TGCGCCAGCAGTATAAGGCCGGGGTCCTACGAGCAGTACTTC.

This chain uses TRBV6-5 with TRBJ2-7; weak D call: TRBD2 (5 bases). CDR1 MNHEY and CDR2 SVGAGI come from the germline V gene. This CDR3 comprises 13 residues. V was trimmed by 6 bases and J by 3 bases, leaving 12 bases between them. The CDR3 coding sequence is TGTGCCAGCAGCGTTGATCGGGGCTACGAGCAGTACTTC. Residues: CASSVDRGYEQYF.

The genes are TRBV28 and TRBJ1-4; the D gene is possibly TRBD1 (5 bases). The germline V and J ends were trimmed by 3 bases and 3 bases, with 8 bases remaining between them. The CDR3 length is 14 residues. The germline gives CDR1 MDHEN, CDR2 SYDVKM. The chain's CDR3 is CASSLGGSNEKLFF. The CDR3 DNA reads as TGTGCCAGCAGTTTGGGGGGGTCTAATGAAAAACTGTTTTTT.

This clone was counted only a few times. The chain uses TRBV6-4 and TRBJ2-1; TRBD1 might be the D (5 bases). V shed 0 bases and J shed 4 bases, with 7 bases lying between them. Looked up from germline, CDR1 is MRHNA and CDR2 is SNTAGT. The CDR3 has 14 residues. The CDR3: CASSDSTEYNEQFF. DNA of the CDR3: TGTGCCAGCAGTGACTCGACAGAATACAATGAGCAGTTCTTC.

This rearrangement joins TRBV5-4 to TRBJ2-1; 9 bases match TRBD2. V was clipped by 5 bases and J by 7 bases; unmatched bases: 10. This CDR3 is built from 15 residues. Germline V gene lookup returns CDR1 SGHNT and CDR2 YYREEE (reference sequence). Written as DNA, the CDR3 is TGTGCCAGCAGTTCTGTAGCGGGAGTAAGGAATGAGCAGTTCTTC. Its translation is CASSSVAGVRNEQFF.

The rearrangement uses TRBV5-4 and TRBJ2-3; unclear D gene. CDR1 SGHNT and CDR2 YYREEE come from the germline V gene (reference sequence). The CDR3 covers 16 residues. V was trimmed by 0 bases and J by 5 bases, leaving 16 bases between them. The CDR3 DNA sequence: TGTGCCAGCAGCTTGGCCGGCGGATCCAGAATAGATACGCAGTATTTT. This codes for CASSLAGGSRIDTQYF.

The J gene is TRBJ1-1, the V gene TRBV5-1, with a weak D call TRBD1 (6 bases). Germline assignment: CDR1 SGHRS and CDR2 YFSETQ. CDR3 length: 14 residues. V lost 0 bases and J lost 5, with 11 bases in between. The CDR3 DNA reads as TGCGCCAGCAGCTTGGACAGGGTGGGTACTGAAGCTTTCTTT. It yields the protein CASSLDRVGTEAFF. Full variable domain (remainder filled in from reference TRBV5-1 and TRBJ1-1): KAGVTQTPRYLIKTRGQQVTLSCSPISGHRSVSWYQQTPGQGLQFLFEYFSETQRNKGNFPGRFSGRQFSNSRSEMNVSTLELGDSALYLCASSLDRVGTEAFFGQGTRLTVV.

The chain has TRBV13 and TRBJ2-3, with 8 bases matching TRBD2. Looked up from germline, CDR1 is PRHDT and CDR2 is FYEKMQ (reference sequence). The J segment lost 0 bases and the V segment lost 4 bases, leaving 9 bases of the junction unmatched. CDR3 length: 17 residues. CDR3 sequence reads: CASSSNGGAFSTDTQYF. The CDR3 DNA sequence: TGTGCCAGCAGCTCCAACGGGGGGGCCTTTAGCACAGATACGCAGTATTTT.

This CDR3 is CASSPGIGKLFF. The CDR3 region has the DNA TGTGCCAGCAGTCCTGGGATAGGAAAACTGTTTTTT. This chain joins TRBV28 and TRBJ1-4, with D hard to call. The CDR3 is 12 amino acids. Germline V gene lookup returns CDR1 MDHEN and CDR2 SYDVKM. The V end lost 5 bases, the J end lost 10 bases, and 11 bases lay between the germline ends.

A single count supports this clone. V and J are TRBV7-9 and TRBJ2-4; D might be TRBD2 (5 bases). The V and J ends lost 5 bases and 0 bases respectively, with 17 bases between them. This CDR3 has 17 amino acids. CDR1 and CDR2 from the germline V gene are SEHNR and FQNEAQ (reference sequence). The CDR3 sequence: CASSHGRRTLAKNIQYF. The CDR3 nucleotides read TGTGCCAGCAGCCATGGGAGACGGACGTTAGCCAAAAACATTCAGTACTTC. The variable domain in full, completed from reference TRBV7-9 and TRBJ2-4, reads DTGVSQNPRHKITKRGQNVTFRCDPISEHNRLYWYRQTLGQGPEFLTYFQNEAQLEKSRLLSDRFSAERPKGSFSTLEIQRTEQGDSAMYLCASSHGRRTLAKNIQYFGAGTRLSVL.

The chain is built from TRBV6-5 and TRBJ1-1; 7 bases line up with TRBD1. CDR1 is MNHEY, CDR2 SVGAGI, per germline. The V gene end was trimmed by 4 bases and the J gene end by 0 bases; junction bases not matched to a gene: 2. The CDR3 consists of 14 residues. The CDR3 sequence: CASSFDRVNTEAFF. The DNA for the CDR3 is TGTGCCAGCAGTTTCGACAGGGTGAACACTGAAGCTTTCTTT.

The chain links TRBV19 to TRBJ2-1; D is unresolved. Trimming removed 10 bases at V and 6 bases at J, with 16 bases between. The CDR3 is made up of 13 amino acids. Looked up from germline, CDR1 is LNHDA and CDR2 is SQIVND (reference sequence). The CDR3 region is CATTSIWSNEQFF. The CDR3 DNA sequence: TGTGCCACTACCTCCATTTGGTCCAATGAGCAGTTCTTC.

The chain uses TRBV2 and TRBJ2-5, with a weak D call TRBD2 (7 bases). The CDR3 consists of 13 residues. The germline V gene encodes CDR1 SNHLY and CDR2 FYNNEI. Trimming removed 8 bases from V and 2 bases from J, with 12 bases in between. In DNA form, the CDR3 reads TGTGCCAGCCGGGGGGCAGCACAAGAGACCCAGTACTTC. The encoded protein is CASRGAAQETQYF.

The J gene is TRBJ2-7, the V gene TRBV7-8; 9 nucleotides agree with TRBD2. Germline lookup yields CDR1 SGHVS and CDR2 FQNEAQ. The CDR3 is made up of 18 amino acids. The trim removed 5 bases at V and 3 bases at J, leaving 17 bases unmatched. The CDR3 loop is CASSISSLAGSRVYEQYF. The CDR3 bases are TGTGCCAGCAGCATTAGTAGCCTAGCGGGGTCGAGGGTCTACGAGCAGTACTTC. Based on the CDR3 plus reference TRBV7-8 and TRBJ2-7, the full variable domain is GAGVSQSPRYKVAKRGQDVALRCDPISGHVSLFWYQQALGQGPEFLTYFQNEAQLDKSGLPSDRFFAERPEGSVSTLKIQRTQQEDSAVYLCASSISSLAGSRVYEQYFGPGTRLTVT.

This clone was picked up one time. This sequence joins TRBV19 and TRBJ2-2; no reliable D call. Germline CDR1 reads LNHDA; CDR2 reads SQIVND (reference sequence). Trimming took off 5 bases at V and 6 bases at J, with 10 bases between the two ends. This CDR3 is built from 13 residues. CDR3 in DNA: TGTGCCAGTAGTGCCAGCTCGGCCGGGGAGCTGTTTTTT. Amino acid sequence: CASSASSAGELFF.

This clone was recorded only once. The chain employs TRBV6-5 and TRBJ2-7; perhaps D is TRBD1 or TRBD2 (5 bases each). This CDR3 is built from 13 residues. Germline CDR1 is MNHEY and CDR2 is SVGAGI. Between the trimmed V and J ends, which lost 0 bases and 6 bases, there was a span of 9 bases. CDR3 sequence (DNA): TGTGCCAGCAGTTACTCGAGGGGCGGCGAGCAGTACTTC. It translates to CASSYSRGGEQYF.

The V call is TRBV5-1, the J call TRBJ2-2; D may be TRBD1 (6 bases). Germline CDR1 is SGHRS and CDR2 is YFSETQ. The CDR3 spans 13 residues. The CDR3 coding sequence is TGCGCTCCCAGGGGAGCGTGCACCGGGGAGCTGTTTTTT. This encodes CAPRGACTGELFF. The full variable domain, completed using reference TRBV5-1 and TRBJ2-2, is KAGVTQTPRYLIKTRGQQVTLSCSPISGHRSVSWYQQTPGQGLQFLFEYFSETQRNKGNFPGRFSGRQFSNSRSEMNVSTLELGDSALYLCAPRGACTGELFFGEGSRLTVL.

V usage is TRBV7-3 and J usage is TRBJ1-6, with D uncertain. The CDR3 is made up of 14 amino acids. The V gene lost 3 bases and the J gene lost 8 bases, with 11 bases spanning the gap. Per the germline V gene, CDR1 is SGHTA and CDR2 is FQGTGA. The CDR3 DNA reads TGTGCCAGCAGCTTGCGGTCCCTGGATTCACCCCTCCACTTT. Its translation is CASSLRSLDSPLHF.

The chain recombines TRBV28 with TRBJ2-2; D could derive from TRBD1 or TRBD2 (6 bases each). Germline values: CDR1 MDHEN, CDR2 SYDVKM. V gave up 5 bases and J gave up 1 base, with 17 bases separating them. The CDR3 totals 17 residues. This CDR3 is CASSLIGGAGNTGELFF. CDR3 nucleotide sequence: TGTGCCAGCAGTCTCATAGGGGGAGCGGGGAACACCGGGGAGCTGTTTTTT.

The chain has TRBV7-8 and TRBJ2-3; possibly TRBD1 for D (5 bases). The CDR3 has 15 residues. Trimming took 2 bases from V and 0 from J, leaving 9 bases between them. Germline values: CDR1 SGHVS, CDR2 FQNEAQ. CDR3 sequence reads: CASSLHRISTDTQYF. The CDR3 nucleotides are TGTGCCAGCAGCTTACACAGGATTAGCACAGATACGCAGTATTTT.

The chain has TRBV4-2 and TRBJ2-5, with a possible D match to TRBD2 (6 bases). The CDR3 spans 14 residues. V was pared by 4 bases and J by 4 bases, with 13 bases between. In germline, CDR1 is LGHNA, CDR2 YNFKEQ. The CDR3: CASSLEGPGETQYF. CDR3 nucleotide sequence: TGTGCCAGCAGCCTGGAGGGCCCGGGAGAGACCCAGTACTTC.

The genes are TRBV5-1 and TRBJ2-3, with D perhaps matching TRBD2 (6 bases). This CDR3 is built from 17 residues. The V end lost 1 base, the J end lost 0 bases, and 15 bases lay between the germline ends. From germline, CDR1 is SGHRS and CDR2 YFSETQ. Here the CDR3 reads CASSLSIGGTSTDTQYF. In DNA form, the CDR3 reads TGCGCCAGCAGCTTGAGTATCGGCGGGACTAGCACAGATACGCAGTATTTT.